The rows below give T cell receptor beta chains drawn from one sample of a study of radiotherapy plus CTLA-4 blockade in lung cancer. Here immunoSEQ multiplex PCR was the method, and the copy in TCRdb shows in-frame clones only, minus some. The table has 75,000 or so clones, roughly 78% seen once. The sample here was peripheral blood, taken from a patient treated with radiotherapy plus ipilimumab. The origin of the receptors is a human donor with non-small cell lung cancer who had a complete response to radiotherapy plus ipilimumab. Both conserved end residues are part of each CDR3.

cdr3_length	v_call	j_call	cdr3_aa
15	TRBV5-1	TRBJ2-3	CASSLAPPRTDTQYF
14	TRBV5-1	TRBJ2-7	CASSSGDRGYEQYF
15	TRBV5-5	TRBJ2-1	CASSITGQGVNEQFF
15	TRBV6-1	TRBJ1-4	CASMGQGARIEKLFF
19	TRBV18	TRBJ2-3	CASSPSSGTSGGLTDTQYF
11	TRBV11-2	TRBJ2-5	CASSLQETQYF
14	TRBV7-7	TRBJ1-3	CASSTGLAGNTIYF
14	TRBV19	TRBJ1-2	CASSPRAGDYGYTF
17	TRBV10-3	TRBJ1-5	CAISESGGPNSNQPQHF
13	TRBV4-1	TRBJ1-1	CASSQEGYTEAFF
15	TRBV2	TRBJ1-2	CASSEGSLRVYGYTF
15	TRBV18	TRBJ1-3	CASSPPSSAGNTIYF
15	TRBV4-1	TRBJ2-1	CASSQEGTGANEQFF
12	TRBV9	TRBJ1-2	CASSVVGGGYTF
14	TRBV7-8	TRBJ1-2	CASSLALQNYGYTF
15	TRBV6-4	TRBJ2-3	CASSIAGGPGDTQYF
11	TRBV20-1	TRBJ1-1	CSASVGLEAFF
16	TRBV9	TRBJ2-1	CASSVDSGGTYNEQFF
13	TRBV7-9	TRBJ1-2	CASSSRVGYGYTF
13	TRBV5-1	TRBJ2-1	CASSLDLGNEQFF
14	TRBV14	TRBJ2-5	CASSQGVIQETQYF
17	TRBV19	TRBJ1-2	CASSAGQGTSLNYGYTF
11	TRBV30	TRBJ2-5	CAWNREETQYF
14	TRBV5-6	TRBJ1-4	CASSSDRGQGKLFF